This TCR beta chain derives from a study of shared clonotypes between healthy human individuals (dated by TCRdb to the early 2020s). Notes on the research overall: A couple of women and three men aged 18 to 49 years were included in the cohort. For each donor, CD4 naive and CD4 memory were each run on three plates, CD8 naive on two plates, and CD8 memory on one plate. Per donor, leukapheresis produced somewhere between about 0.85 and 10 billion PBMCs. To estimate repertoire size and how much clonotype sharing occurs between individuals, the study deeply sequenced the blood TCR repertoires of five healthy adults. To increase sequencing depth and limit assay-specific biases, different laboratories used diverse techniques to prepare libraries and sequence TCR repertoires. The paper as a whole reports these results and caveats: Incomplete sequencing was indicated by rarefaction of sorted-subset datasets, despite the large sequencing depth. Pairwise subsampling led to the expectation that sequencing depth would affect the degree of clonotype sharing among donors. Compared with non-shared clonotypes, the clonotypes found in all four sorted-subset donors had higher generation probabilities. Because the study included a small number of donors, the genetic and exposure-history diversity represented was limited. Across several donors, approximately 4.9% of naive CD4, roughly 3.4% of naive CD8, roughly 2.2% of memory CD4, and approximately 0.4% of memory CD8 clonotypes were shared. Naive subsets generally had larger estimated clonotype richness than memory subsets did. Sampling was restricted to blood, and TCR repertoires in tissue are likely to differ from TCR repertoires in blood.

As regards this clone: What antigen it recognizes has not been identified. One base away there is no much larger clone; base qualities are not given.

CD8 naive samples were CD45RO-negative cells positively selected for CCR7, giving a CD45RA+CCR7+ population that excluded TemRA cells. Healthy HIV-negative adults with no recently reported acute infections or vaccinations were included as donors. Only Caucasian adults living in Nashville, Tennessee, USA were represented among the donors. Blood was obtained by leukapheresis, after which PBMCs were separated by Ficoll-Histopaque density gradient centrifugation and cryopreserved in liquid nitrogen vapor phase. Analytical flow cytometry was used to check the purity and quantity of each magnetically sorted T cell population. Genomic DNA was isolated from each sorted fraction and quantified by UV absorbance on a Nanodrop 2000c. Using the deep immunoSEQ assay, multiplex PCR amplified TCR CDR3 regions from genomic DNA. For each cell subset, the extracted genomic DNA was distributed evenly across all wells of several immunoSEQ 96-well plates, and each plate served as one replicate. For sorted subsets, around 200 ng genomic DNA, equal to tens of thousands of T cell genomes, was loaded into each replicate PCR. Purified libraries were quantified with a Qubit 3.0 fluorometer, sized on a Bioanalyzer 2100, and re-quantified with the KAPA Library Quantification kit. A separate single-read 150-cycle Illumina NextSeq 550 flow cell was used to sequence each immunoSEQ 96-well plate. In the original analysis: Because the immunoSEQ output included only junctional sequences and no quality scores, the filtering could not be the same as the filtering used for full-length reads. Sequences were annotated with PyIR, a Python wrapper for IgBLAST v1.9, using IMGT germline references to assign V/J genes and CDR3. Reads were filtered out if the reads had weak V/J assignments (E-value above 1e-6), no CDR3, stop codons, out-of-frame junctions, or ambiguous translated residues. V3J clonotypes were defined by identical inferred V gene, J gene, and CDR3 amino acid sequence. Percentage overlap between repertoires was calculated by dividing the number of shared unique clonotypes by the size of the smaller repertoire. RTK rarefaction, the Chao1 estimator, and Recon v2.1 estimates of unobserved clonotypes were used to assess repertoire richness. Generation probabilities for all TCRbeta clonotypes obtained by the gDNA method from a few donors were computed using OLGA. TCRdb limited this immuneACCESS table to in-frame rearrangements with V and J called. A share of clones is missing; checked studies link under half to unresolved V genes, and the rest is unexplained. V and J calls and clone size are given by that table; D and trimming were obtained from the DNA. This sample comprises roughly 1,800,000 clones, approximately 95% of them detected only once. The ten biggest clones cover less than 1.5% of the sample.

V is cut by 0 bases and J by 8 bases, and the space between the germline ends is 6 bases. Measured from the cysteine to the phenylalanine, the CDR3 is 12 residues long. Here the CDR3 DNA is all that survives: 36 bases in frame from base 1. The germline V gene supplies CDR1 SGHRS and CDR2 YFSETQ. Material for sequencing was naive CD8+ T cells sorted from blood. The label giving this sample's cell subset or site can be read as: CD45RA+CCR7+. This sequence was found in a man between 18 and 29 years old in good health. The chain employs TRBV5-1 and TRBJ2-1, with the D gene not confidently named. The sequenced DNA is TGCGCCAGCAGCTTGGTCGTCGATGAGCAGTTCTTC. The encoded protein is CASSLVVDEQFF.